Below are 15 T cell receptor beta chains sequenced from a single sample in a study of blood T cell repertoires in COVID-19. Some clones are missing from TCRdb's copy, which holds only in-frame ones; the method was immunoSEQ multiplex PCR. The table lists about 300,000 clones, 65% to 90% of them singletons. The sample taken for sequencing was PBMCs or T cells enriched from blood (not recorded which). The receptors originated from a man under 40 who had recovered from COVID-19.

This clone was observed once. The chain links TRBV5-4 to TRBJ1-6; TRBD1 is a possible D gene (5 bases). Germline CDR1 reads SGHNT; CDR2 reads YYREEE (reference sequence). Trimming removed 3 bases from V and 3 bases from J, with 10 bases in between. The CDR3 totals 15 residues. Here the CDR3 DNA reads TGTGCCAGCAGCTCGCAGGGATTCTATAATTCACCCCTCCACTTT. Encoded protein: CASSSQGFYNSPLHF.

The chain uses TRBV3-1 (or the pseudogene TRBV3-2) and TRBJ2-7, with a tentative D call TRBD2 (7 bases). Trimming left V 4 bases short and J 2 bases short, with 12 bases between. The CDR3 is 14 residues long. Per germline, CDR1 LGHDT and CDR2 YNNKEL (reference sequence). In nucleotides, the CDR3 is TGTGCCAGCAGCCGAGGGGGGGCGCCCTACGAGCAGTACTTC. Amino acids: CASSRGGAPYEQYF.

The rearrangement links TRBV2 to TRBJ1-2; D gene ambiguous. Germline CDR1 and CDR2: SNHLY and FYNNEI. The CDR3 has 15 residues. Trimming removed 1 base at V and 6 bases at J, with 15 bases between. CDR3 protein: CASSEGAGSAHGYTF. The CDR3 DNA is TGTGCCAGCAGTGAAGGAGCGGGGTCCGCACATGGCTACACCTTC.

This clone has only a few counts. The V and J genes are TRBV30 and TRBJ1-5, with TRBD1 matching 7 bases. This CDR3 contains 14 residues. Germline V gene lookup returns CDR1 GTSNPN and CDR2 SVGIG (reference sequence). The junction had 8 bases not matched to a gene; V was cut back by 4 bases and J by 5 bases. The CDR3 protein is CAWKGQNPYQPQHF. Here the CDR3 DNA reads TGTGCCTGGAAGGGACAGAACCCATATCAGCCCCAGCATTTT.

Only a few counts were recorded for this clone. The genes are TRBV4-2 and TRBJ2-3; TRBD2 aligns across 7 bases. From germline, CDR1 is LGHNA and CDR2 YNFKEQ. V was clipped by 0 bases and J by 2 bases; unmatched bases: 8. CDR3 length: 17 residues. For the CDR3, the DNA is TGTGCCAGCAGCCAAGATGTTGGGAGCGGGGACACAGATACGCAGTATTTT. Its translation is CASSQDVGSGDTDTQYF.

V is TRBV18 and J is TRBJ2-1, with 7 bases matching TRBD2. The V segment lost 6 bases and the J segment 4 bases; nucleotides outside the gene matches: 6. The CDR3 has 14 residues. From germline, CDR1 is KGHSH and CDR2 LQKENI. CDR3 sequence: CASSEREQYNEQFF. The CDR3 DNA reads TGTGCCAGCTCCGAGCGGGAACAGTACAATGAGCAGTTCTTC. Full variable domain (missing parts from reference TRBV18 and TRBJ2-1): NAGVMQNPRHLVRRRGQEARLRCSPMKGHSHVYWYRQLPEEGLKFMVYLQKENIIDESGMPKERFSAEFPKEGPSILRIQQVVRGDSAAYFCASSEREQYNEQFFGPGTRLTVL.

The sample holds one count of this clone. The CDR3 region is CASSKFGGQANSYNEQFF. CDR3 coding DNA: TGTGCCAGCAGCAAATTTGGGGGACAAGCTAACTCCTACAATGAGCAGTTCTTC. This chain uses TRBV21-1 with TRBJ2-1; TRBD1, the table's D call, lacks a check against the DNA. TRBV21-1 constitutes a pseudogene. The CDR3 is 18 amino acids.

CDR3 residues: CASSQENRDLFVSGYTF. Written as DNA, the CDR3 is TGTGCCAGCAGCCAAGAAAACCGGGACTTATTTGTGAGTGGCTACACCTTC. The genes are TRBV3-1 (or the pseudogene TRBV3-2) and TRBJ1-2, with D possibly matching TRBD1 (5 bases). The CDR3 extends over 17 amino acids. Germline V gene sequence: CDR1 LGHDT, CDR2 YNNKEL (reference sequence). The V and J ends lost 0 bases and 7 bases respectively, with 21 bases between them.

The CDR3 loop reads CASSVRAGDNTGELFF. The CDR3 DNA is TGTGCCAGCAGTGTTAGAGCGGGGGACAACACCGGGGAGCTGTTTTTT. The chain combines TRBV6-4 with TRBJ2-2, with 8 positions matching TRBD2. Germline loops: CDR1 MRHNA, CDR2 SNTAGT. The CDR3 extends over 16 amino acids. V trimming: 4 bases; J trimming: 2 bases; junction bases outside the gene matches: 6.

V and J are TRBV25-1 and TRBJ2-1; 7 positions match TRBD2. Germline CDR1 reads MGHDK; CDR2 reads SYGVNS. The J segment lost 6 bases and the V segment lost 3 bases, leaving 17 bases of the junction unmatched. The CDR3 extends over 18 amino acids. As DNA, the CDR3 is TGTGCCAGCAGTGAGGGTATCGGGGCGGGAGCTTACTTCAATGAGCAGTTCTTC. It translates to CASSEGIGAGAYFNEQFF.

The chain recombines TRBV3-1 (or the pseudogene TRBV3-2) with TRBJ1-2, with TRBD1 matching over 7 bases. Germline values: CDR1 LGHDT, CDR2 YNNKEL (reference sequence). The CDR3 contains 16 residues. With 1 base clipped from V and 8 bases from J, the junction kept 13 bases outside the gene matches. CDR3 residues: CASSQAVPTGPRGYTF. CDR3 in DNA: TGTGCCAGCAGCCAAGCCGTCCCGACAGGGCCTCGCGGCTACACCTTC.

The rearrangement uses TRBV11-3 and TRBJ2-3; 12 bases fit TRBD2. Germline assignment: CDR1 SGHNT and CDR2 YENEEA. The CDR3 has 16 amino acids. The V and J ends lost 3 bases and 5 bases, in that order; junction bases with no gene match: 6. The CDR3 region is CASSFGLAGGEDTQYF. In DNA, the CDR3 is TGTGCCAGCAGCTTTGGGCTAGCGGGAGGGGAAGATACGCAGTATTTT.

V and J are TRBV29-1 and TRBJ2-1; 7 nucleotides line up with TRBD1. The length of the CDR3 is 15 residues. V shed 3 bases and J 0 bases; nucleotides not matched to a gene: 5. Germline V CDR1 and CDR2: SQVTM, ANQGSEA. CDR3 loop: CSVEGHRGSYNEQFF. For the CDR3, the DNA is TGCAGCGTTGAGGGTCACAGGGGCTCCTACAATGAGCAGTTCTTC.

This clone was detected a few times. This chain links TRBV11-2 with TRBJ2-1; TRBD2 is a possible D gene (7 bases). Germline V gene lookup returns CDR1 SGHAT and CDR2 FQNNGV. The germline V and J ends were trimmed by 1 base and 3 bases, with 16 bases remaining between them. This CDR3 comprises 17 residues. Here the CDR3 DNA reads TGTGCCAGCAGCTTAGGACGGGGGCGGGAGCTCTACAATGAGCAGTTCTTC. The encoded protein is CASSLGRGRELYNEQFF.

This clone was found once. This chain links TRBV6-1 with TRBJ2-1; TRBD2 is a possible D gene (7 bases). Germline CDR1 is MNHNS and CDR2 is SASEGT. This CDR3 comprises 15 residues. V dropped 1 base and J dropped 7 bases, with 14 bases sitting between them. The CDR3, as DNA: TGTGCCAGCAGTGAAGGGCAGGGGAGGGCAAATGAGCAGTTCTTC. It translates to CASSEGQGRANEQFF.